This T cell receptor beta chain stems from a study of blood T cell repertoires in COVID-19. V was trimmed by 7 bases and J by 6 bases, leaving 9 bases between them. The length of the CDR3 is 12 residues. The germline CDR1 and CDR2 sequences are SNHLY and FYNNEI. Sequencing was performed with immunoSEQ multiplex PCR; in TCRdb, only in-frame clones are kept and a portion is missing. The table has tens of thousands of clones, 70% to 80% seen once. The specimen sequenced was peripheral blood. The chain employs TRBV2 and TRBJ1-4, with D perhaps matching TRBD1 (6 bases). The source of this sequence is a man in his sixties or seventies with active or convalescent COVID-19. The CDR3 protein is CASTAGDEKLFF. For the CDR3, the DNA is TGTGCCAGCACCGCAGGGGATGAAAAACTGTTTTTT.